This is a list of T cell receptor beta chains from one sample in a study of beta chain features in type 1 diabetes. The data were produced by immunoSEQ multiplex PCR, yet TCRdb's version contains in-frame clones alone and is incomplete. The sample lists 430,000 or so clones; over 10% were seen once. Sequencing was performed on naive CD4+ T cells from blood. These receptors were taken from a woman younger than 30 in good health. Each CDR3 is given with its conserved first and last residue. The D gene is left open where the match is weak. Size values are once, few and many counts, or a class for expanded clones, and some rows have none.

J gene | D gene | clone size | V gene | CDR3 length | CDR3 protein | CDR3 DNA
TRBJ2-3 | TRBD2 | . | TRBV15 | 17 | CATSRDLNGGRIDTQYF | TGTGCCACCAGCAGAGATCTGAACGGCGGGAGGATAGATACGCAGTATTTT
TRBJ2-3 | . | few | TRBV7-2 | 12 | CASSFDVDTQYF | TGTGCCAGCAGCTTCGATGTAGATACGCAGTATTTT
TRBJ1-2 | TRBD1 | once | TRBV7-2 | 15 | CASTYNLDRDYGYTF | TGTGCCAGCACCTATAATTTGGACAGGGACTATGGCTACACCTTC
TRBJ2-5 | TRBD2 | few | TRBV5-4 | 17 | CASSPGGASGRQETQYF | TGTGCCAGCAGCCCTGGCGGGGCTAGCGGGAGGCAGGAGACCCAGTACTTC
TRBJ2-3 | . | . | TRBV9 | 12 | CASSGPADTQYF | TGTGCCAGCAGCGGTCCCGCAGATACGCAGTATTTT
TRBJ1-5 | . | . | TRBV29-1 | 13 | CSVATGVNQPQHF | TGCAGCGTTGCAACCGGAGTCAATCAGCCCCAGCATTTT
TRBJ2-3 | . | few | TRBV2 | 15 | CASSVENLGTDTQYF | TGTGCCAGCAGTGTGGAGAACCTGGGCACAGATACGCAGTATTTT
TRBJ2-1 | . | many | TRBV9 | 15 | CASSVDAGIYNEQFF | TGTGCCAGCAGCGTAGATGCGGGAATCTACAATGAGCAGTTCTTC
TRBJ2-2 | . | . | TRBV7-3 | 15 | CASSFTPLNTGELFF | TGTGCCAGCAGCTTCACCCCCTTGAACACCGGGGAGCTGTTTTTT
TRBJ1-1 | . | . | TRBV9 | 14 | CASSVGVLDTEAFF | TGTGCCAGCAGCGTAGGGGTACTGGACACTGAAGCTTTCTTT
TRBJ1-2 | . | few | TRBV30 | 12 | CAWSGRGNGYTF | TGTGCCTGGAGTGGTAGGGGCAATGGCTACACCTTC
TRBJ2-5 | . | many | TRBV2 | 11 | CASSDWETQYF | TGTGCCAGCAGTGATTGGGAGACCCAGTACTTC
TRBJ1-2 | . | . | TRBV10-3 | 14 | CAISESTRGSGYTF | TGTGCCATCAGTGAGTCGACGAGAGGCAGCGGCTACACCTTC
TRBJ2-5 | . | . | TRBV28 | 13 | CASSRDRVRAQYF | TGTGCCAGCTCCAGGGACCGTGTTCGTGCCCAGTACTTC
TRBJ2-3 | TRBD2 | few | TRBV5-4 | 16 | CASSLDLAGGTDTQYF | TGTGCCAGCAGCTTGGACCTAGCGGGAGGTACAGATACGCAGTATTTT
TRBJ1-1 | . | once | TRBV4-3 | 17 | CASSQVLASGFEQGAFF | TGCGCCAGCAGCCAAGTACTCGCCTCGGGATTTGAACAGGGAGCTTTCTTT